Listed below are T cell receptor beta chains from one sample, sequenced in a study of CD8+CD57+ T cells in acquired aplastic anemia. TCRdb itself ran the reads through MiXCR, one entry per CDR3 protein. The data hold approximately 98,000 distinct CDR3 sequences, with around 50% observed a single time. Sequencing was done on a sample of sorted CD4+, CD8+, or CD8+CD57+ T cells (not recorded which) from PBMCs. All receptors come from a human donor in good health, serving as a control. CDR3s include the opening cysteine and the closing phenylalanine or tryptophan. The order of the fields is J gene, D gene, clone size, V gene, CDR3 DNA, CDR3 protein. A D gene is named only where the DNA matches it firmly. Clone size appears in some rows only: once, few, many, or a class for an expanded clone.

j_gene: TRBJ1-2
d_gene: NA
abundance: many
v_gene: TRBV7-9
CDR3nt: TGTGCCAGCAGCTTGTACGACAGTAACTATGGCTACACCTTC
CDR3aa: CASSLYDSNYGYTF

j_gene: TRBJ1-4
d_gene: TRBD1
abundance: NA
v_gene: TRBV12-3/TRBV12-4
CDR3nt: TGTGCCAGCAGTTTAGGGACAGGGGTAAATGAAAAACTGTTTTTT
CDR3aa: CASSLGTGVNEKLFF

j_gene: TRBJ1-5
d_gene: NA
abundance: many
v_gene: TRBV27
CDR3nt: TGTGCCAGCAGTTGGGGACGAAATCAGCCCCAGCATTTT
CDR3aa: CASSWGRNQPQHF

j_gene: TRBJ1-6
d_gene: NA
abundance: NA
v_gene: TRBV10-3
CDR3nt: TGTGCCATCAGCACTGCGGGCTATTCACCCCTCCACTTT
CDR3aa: CAISTAGYSPLHF

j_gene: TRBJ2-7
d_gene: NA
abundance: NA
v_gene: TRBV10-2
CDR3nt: TGCGCCAGCAGTGAGCGGACCTACGAGCAGTACTTC
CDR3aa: CASSERTYEQYF

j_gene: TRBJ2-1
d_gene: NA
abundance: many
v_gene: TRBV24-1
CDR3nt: TGTGCCACCAGTCGCGGAGGGTTCGAGCAGTTCTTC
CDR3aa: CATSRGGFEQFF

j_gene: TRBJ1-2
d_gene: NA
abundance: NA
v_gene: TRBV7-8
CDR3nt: TGTGCCAGCAGCTTAGGGGTTTACTATGGCTACACCTTC
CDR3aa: CASSLGVYYGYTF

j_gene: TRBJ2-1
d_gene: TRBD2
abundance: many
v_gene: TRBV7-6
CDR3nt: TGTGCCAGCAGCACTAGCGGGGGGGCCGGTACCTACAATGAGCAGTTCTTC
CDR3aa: CASSTSGGAGTYNEQFF

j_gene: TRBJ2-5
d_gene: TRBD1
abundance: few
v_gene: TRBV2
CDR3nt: TGTGCCAGCAGTGGGGGACAGGGCGGATGGGAGACCCAGTACTTC
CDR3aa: CASSGGQGGWETQYF

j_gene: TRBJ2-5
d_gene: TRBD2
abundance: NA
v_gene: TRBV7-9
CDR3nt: TGTGCCAGCAGCTCTCCGACTAGCGAGGAGACCCAGTACTTC
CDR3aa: CASSSPTSEETQYF

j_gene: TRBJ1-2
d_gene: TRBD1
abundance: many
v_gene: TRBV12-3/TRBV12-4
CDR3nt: TGTGCCAGCACCCTCTACACCGGGACAGGGGAGGAGGCGAACTATGGCTACACCTTC
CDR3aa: CASTLYTGTGEEANYGYTF

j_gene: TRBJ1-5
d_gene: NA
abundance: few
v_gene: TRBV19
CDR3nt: TGTGCCAGTACCGACTACAGTCAGCCCCAGCATTTT
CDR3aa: CASTDYSQPQHF

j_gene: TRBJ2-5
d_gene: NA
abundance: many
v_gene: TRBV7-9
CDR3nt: TGTGCCAGCAGCCATCAGCGGTTGGAGACCCAGTACTTC
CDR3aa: CASSHQRLETQYF

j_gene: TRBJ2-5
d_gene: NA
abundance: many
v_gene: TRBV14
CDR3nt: TGTGCCAGCAGCCAAGTATCGGGTCTTGAGACCCAGTACTTC
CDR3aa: CASSQVSGLETQYF

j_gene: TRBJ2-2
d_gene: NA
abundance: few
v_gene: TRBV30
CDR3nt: TGTGCCTGGAGTGATGGGACGGGGGAATATTTAACGAACACCGGGGAGCTGTTTTTT
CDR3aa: CAWSDGTGEYLTNTGELFF

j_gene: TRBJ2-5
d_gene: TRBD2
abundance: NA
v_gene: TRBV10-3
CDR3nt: TGTGCCATCAGTGAGACAGGGACTAGCGGCGAGACCCAGTACTTC
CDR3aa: CAISETGTSGETQYF

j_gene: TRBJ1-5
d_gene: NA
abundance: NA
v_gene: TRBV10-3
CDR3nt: TGTGCCATCAGCCAAAGTCAGGTTACTAGCAATCAGCCCCAGCATTTT
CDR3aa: CAISQSQVTSNQPQHF

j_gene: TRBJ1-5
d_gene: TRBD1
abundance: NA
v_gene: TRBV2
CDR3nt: TGTGCCAGCACCCAGGACAGGGGGTTCAATCAGCCCCAGCATTTT
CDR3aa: CASTQDRGFNQPQHF

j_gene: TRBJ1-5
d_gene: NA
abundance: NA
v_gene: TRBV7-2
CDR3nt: TGTGCCAGCAGCCCTGGCCTCACGGGAACTCAGCCCCAGCATTTT
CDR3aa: CASSPGLTGTQPQHF

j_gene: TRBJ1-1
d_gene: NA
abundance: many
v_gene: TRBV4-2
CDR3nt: TGTGCCAGCAGCCAACCGACAGAGGAAGCTTTCTTT
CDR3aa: CASSQPTEEAFF

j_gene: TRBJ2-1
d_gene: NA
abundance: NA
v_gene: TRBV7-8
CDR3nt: TGTGCCAGCAGCTTATGGACACCTGAGCAGTTCTTC
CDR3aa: CASSLWTPEQFF

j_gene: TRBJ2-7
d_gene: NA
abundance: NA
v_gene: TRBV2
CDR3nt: TGTGCCAGCAGTGGAAGGGTTCGCGAGCAGTACTTC
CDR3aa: CASSGRVREQYF

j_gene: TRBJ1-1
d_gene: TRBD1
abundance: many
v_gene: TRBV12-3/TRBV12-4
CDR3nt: TGTGCCAGCAGTTCCGGACAGGGGACTGAAGCTTTCTTT
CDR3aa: CASSSGQGTEAFF

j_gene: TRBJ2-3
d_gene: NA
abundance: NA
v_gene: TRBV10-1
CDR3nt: TGCGCCAGCAGTGAGTTGGGACGGAGCACAGATACGCAGTATTTT
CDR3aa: CASSELGRSTDTQYF

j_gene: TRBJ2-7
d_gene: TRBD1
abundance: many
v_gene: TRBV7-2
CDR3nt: TGTGCCAGCAGAATTGACAGGGGTTACGAGCAGTACTTC
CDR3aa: CASRIDRGYEQYF

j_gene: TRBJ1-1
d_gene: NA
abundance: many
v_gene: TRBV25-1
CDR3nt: TGTGCCAGCAGTGACGGTGGTGGGGAATACACTGAAGCTTTCTTT
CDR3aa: CASSDGGGEYTEAFF

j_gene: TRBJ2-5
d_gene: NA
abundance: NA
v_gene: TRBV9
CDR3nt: TGTGCCAGCAGCGTTGGGGAGAGGGGAGAGACCCAGTACTTC
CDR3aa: CASSVGERGETQYF

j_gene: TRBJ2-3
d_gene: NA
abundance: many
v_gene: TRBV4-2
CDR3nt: TGTGCCAGCAGCCGCGGAGGCACAGATACGCAGTATTTT
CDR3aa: CASSRGGTDTQYF

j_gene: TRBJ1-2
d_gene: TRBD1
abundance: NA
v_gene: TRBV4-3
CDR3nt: TGCGCCAGCAGCCAAGATTTAGGGGGCGCATTGGGTGGCTACACCTTC
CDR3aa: CASSQDLGGALGGYTF

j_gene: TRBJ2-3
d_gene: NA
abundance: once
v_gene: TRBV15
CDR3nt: TGTGCCACCAGCAGAGTGACAGATACGCAGTATTTT
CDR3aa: CATSRVTDTQYF

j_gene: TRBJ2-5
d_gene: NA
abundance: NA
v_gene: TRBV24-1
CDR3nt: TGTGCCACCAGAGCAGGTTCGTACCAAGAGACCCAGTACTTC
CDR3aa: CATRAGSYQETQYF

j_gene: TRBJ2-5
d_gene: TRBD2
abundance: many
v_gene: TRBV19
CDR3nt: TGTGCCAGTAGTATCGGACTAGCGGGGGGGGAGACCCAGTACTTC
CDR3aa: CASSIGLAGGETQYF

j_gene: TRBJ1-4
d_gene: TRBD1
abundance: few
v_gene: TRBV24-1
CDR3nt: TGTGCCACCAGTGTCGGGACAGGGGGACATGAAAAACTGTTTTTT
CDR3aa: CATSVGTGGHEKLFF

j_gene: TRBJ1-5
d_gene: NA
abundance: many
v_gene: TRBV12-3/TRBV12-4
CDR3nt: TGTGCCAGCAGTTTAGCGGGGAGGGTTCATCAGCCCCAGCATTTT
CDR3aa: CASSLAGRVHQPQHF

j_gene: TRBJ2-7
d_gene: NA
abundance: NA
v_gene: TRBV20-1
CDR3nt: TGCAGTGCTCGGGACAGCGGGGGTTCCTACGAGCAGTACTTC
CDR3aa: CSARDSGGSYEQYF

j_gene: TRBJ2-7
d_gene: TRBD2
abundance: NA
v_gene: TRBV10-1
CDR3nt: TGCGCCAGCAGTGAGGCTAGCGGTTCCTACGAGCAGTACTTC
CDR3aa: CASSEASGSYEQYF

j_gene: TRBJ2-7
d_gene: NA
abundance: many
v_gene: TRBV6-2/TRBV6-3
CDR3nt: TGTGCCAGCAGTTACGCGGGGAACTACGAGCAGTACTTC
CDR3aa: CASSYAGNYEQYF

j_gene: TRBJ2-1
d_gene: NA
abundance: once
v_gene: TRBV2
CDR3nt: TGTGCCAGCAGTGAATACGTGTCCCCCTACAATGAGCAGTTCTTC
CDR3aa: CASSEYVSPYNEQFF

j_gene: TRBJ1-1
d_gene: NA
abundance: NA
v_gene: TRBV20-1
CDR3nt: TGCAGTGCTTTCGACGGACGCGAAGAAGCTTTCTTT
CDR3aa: CSAFDGREEAFF

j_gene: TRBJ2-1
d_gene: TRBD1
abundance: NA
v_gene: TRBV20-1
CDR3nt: TGCAGTGCTAGCTACAGGACACCGGGACAGTTTTACAATGAGCAGTTCTTC
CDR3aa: CSASYRTPGQFYNEQFF

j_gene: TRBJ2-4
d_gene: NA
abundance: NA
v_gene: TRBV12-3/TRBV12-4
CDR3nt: TGTGCCAGCAGAGCAGGTCGACACCAGTTTGGGAACATTCAGTACTTC
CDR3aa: CASRAGRHQFGNIQYF

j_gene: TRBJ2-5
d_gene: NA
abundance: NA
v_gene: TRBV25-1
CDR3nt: TGTGCCAGCAGTGAATTGGAGATATACGACCAGTACTTC
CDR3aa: CASSELEIYDQYF

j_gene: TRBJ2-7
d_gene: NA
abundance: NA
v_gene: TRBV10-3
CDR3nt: TGTGCCATCAGTCAGGGTTACGAGCAGTACTTC
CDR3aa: CAISQGYEQYF

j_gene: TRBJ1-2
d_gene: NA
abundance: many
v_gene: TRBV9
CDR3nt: TGTGCCAGCAGCCGAGATCGGGGTGGCTATGGCTACACCTTC
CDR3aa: CASSRDRGGYGYTF

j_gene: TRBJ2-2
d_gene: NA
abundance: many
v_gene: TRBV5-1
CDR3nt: TGCGCCAGCAGCTTGGGCGAGGGCGGGGAGCTGTTTTTT
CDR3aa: CASSLGEGGELFF

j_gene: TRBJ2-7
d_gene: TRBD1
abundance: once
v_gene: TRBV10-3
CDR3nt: TGTGCCATCAGTTCCGGGACAGGGGCTTACGAGCAGTACTTC
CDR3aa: CAISSGTGAYEQYF

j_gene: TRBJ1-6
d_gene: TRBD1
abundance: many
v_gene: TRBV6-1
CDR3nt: TGTGCCAGCAGTGAACCACGGACAGGCGGGGGACCCCTCCACTTT
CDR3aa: CASSEPRTGGGPLHF

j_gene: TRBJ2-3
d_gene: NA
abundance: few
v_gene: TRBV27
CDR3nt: TGTGCCAGCGGGTTTTCAGCAACAGATACGCAGTATTTT
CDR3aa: CASGFSATDTQYF

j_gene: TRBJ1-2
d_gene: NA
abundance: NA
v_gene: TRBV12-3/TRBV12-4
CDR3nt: TGTGCCAGCAGTTGGGGGGGTTATGGCTACACCTTC
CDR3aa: CASSWGGYGYTF

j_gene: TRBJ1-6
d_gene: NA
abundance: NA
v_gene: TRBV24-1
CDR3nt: TGTGCCAGCAGCCCCGAAACTAATTCACCCCTCCACTTT
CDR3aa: CASSPETNSPLHF